These 25 T cell receptor beta chains share one sample of origin, sequenced in a study of T cell responses to AZD1222 COVID-19 vaccine. Repertoires were generated with immunoSEQ multiplex PCR, while TCRdb's copy carries only in-frame clones and drops some. This table has over 150,000 clones, 88% appearing once. Sequences were derived from peripheral blood, sampled on day 0 of AZD1222 vaccination. The receptors shown here come from an adult in good health.

This clone was observed a handful of times. J is TRBJ2-2 and V is TRBV19; no definite D call. The V gene's germline CDR1 is LNHDA and CDR2 SQIVND (reference sequence). V lost 4 bases to trimming and J lost 2 bases, with 5 bases between them. The CDR3 runs 13 residues. CDR3 nucleotide sequence: TGTGCCAGTAGTAATCCCAACACCGGGGAGCTGTTTTTT. This gives the protein CASSNPNTGELFF.

The sample holds a few counts of this clone. This chain links TRBV14 with TRBJ1-1; tentative D call: TRBD1 (6 bases). The germline gives CDR1 SGHDN, CDR2 FVKESK. V lost 0 bases to trimming and J lost 5 bases, with 16 bases between them. This CDR3 has 16 residues. CDR3 nucleotides: TGTGCCAGCAGCCAAGATTTGGGGGGCGTTCGGACTGAAGCTTTCTTT. Its translation is CASSQDLGGVRTEAFF.

This rearrangement joins TRBV6-2 or TRBV6-3 to TRBJ1-2, with 9 bases fitting TRBD1. The CDR3 sequence is 14 residues long. Germline lookup yields CDR1 MNHEY and CDR2 SVGEGT. J gave up 7 bases and V 5 bases, and 8 bases lay outside the gene matches. For the CDR3, the DNA is TGTGCCAGCAGTAGCGCGGGACAGGGACGTGGCTACACCTTC. It specifies CASSSAGQGRGYTF.

J is TRBJ2-7 and V is TRBV29-1; no clear D. Germline CDR1 reads SQVTM; CDR2 reads ANQGSEA. CDR3 length: 12 amino acids. V lost 0 bases, J lost 0 bases, and 3 bases lay in between. CDR3 protein: CSVEDNSYEQYF. CDR3 DNA: TGCAGCGTTGAAGACAACTCCTACGAGCAGTACTTC.

The chain uses TRBV19 and TRBJ1-5, with no clear D. V was trimmed by 6 bases and J by 1 base, leaving 4 bases between them. Germline V gene lookup returns CDR1 LNHDA and CDR2 SQIVND (reference sequence). This CDR3 is built from 12 residues. This chain's CDR3 is CASRSSNQPQHF. CDR3 nucleotides: TGTGCCAGTAGATCGAGCAATCAGCCCCAGCATTTT.

V and J are TRBV7-8 and TRBJ1-1; D is unresolved. V was shortened by 5 bases and J by 11 bases, with 15 bases between the two germline ends. Germline lookup yields CDR1 SGHVS and CDR2 FQNEAQ. The length of the CDR3 is 12 residues. The CDR3 DNA is TGTGCCAGCAGCCCAGCACCTGTGGGGGCTTTCTTT. Translated, it gives CASSPAPVGAFF.

This chain links TRBV7-3 with TRBJ2-1, with D possibly matching TRBD1 (5 bases). The CDR3 length is 15 residues. Trimming stripped 2 bases from V and 3 bases from J, with 11 bases between. CDR1 is SGHTA, CDR2 FQGTGA, per germline. This CDR3 reads CASSLGQGNYNEQFF. In nucleotides, the CDR3 is TGTGCCAGCAGCTTAGGGCAGGGAAACTACAATGAGCAGTTCTTC. Full variable domain (remainder filled in from reference TRBV7-3 and TRBJ2-1): GAGVSQTPSNKVTEKGKYVELRCDPISGHTALYWYRQSLGQGPEFLIYFQGTGAADDSGLPNDRFFAVRPEGSVSTLKIQRTERGDSAVYLCASSLGQGNYNEQFFGPGTRLTVL.

The V and J genes are TRBV11-2 and TRBJ2-7; tentatively, D is TRBD1 or TRBD2 (5 bases each). Germline CDR1 and CDR2: SGHAT and FQNNGV. The V end lost 5 bases, the J end lost 3 bases, and 17 bases lay between the germline ends. This CDR3 region has 15 residues. The CDR3 DNA follows: TGTGCCAGCAGCCAAGCGGTGGGGGTGGGCTACGAGCAGTACTTC. It is translated as CASSQAVGVGYEQYF.

V usage is TRBV6-6 and J usage is TRBJ1-3; perhaps TRBD1 as D (5 bases). This CDR3 contains 16 residues. Germline V gene sequence: CDR1 MNHNY, CDR2 SVGAGI (reference sequence). V was clipped by 5 bases and J by 2 bases, with 16 bases between them. Here the CDR3 reads CASSTTAGRAGNTIYF. The CDR3 region has the DNA TGTGCCAGCAGTACTACTGCAGGGAGGGCTGGAAACACCATATATTTT.

The chain carries TRBV19 and TRBJ1-2; D unclear. V was shortened by 6 bases and J by 4 bases, with 12 bases between the two germline ends. This CDR3 spans 13 amino acids. From germline, CDR1 is LNHDA and CDR2 SQIVND (reference sequence). The CDR3, as DNA: TGTGCCAGTAGCAAGGCGGCGGGCTATGGCTACACCTTC. This codes for CASSKAAGYGYTF.

This clone has only one observation. The chain recombines TRBV3-1 (or the pseudogene TRBV3-2) with TRBJ2-7; 9 bases agree with TRBD2. The CDR3 length is 14 residues. Germline lookup yields CDR1 LGHDT and CDR2 YNNKEL (reference sequence). The J segment lost 1 base and the V segment lost 4 bases, leaving 2 bases of the junction unmatched. The DNA of the CDR3 is TGTGCCAGCAGCCGTAGCGGGGGATCCTACGAGCAGTACTTC. Amino acid sequence: CASSRSGGSYEQYF.

The chain recombines TRBV5-1 with TRBJ2-7; the match to TRBD2 covers 9 bases. The V gene end was trimmed by 2 bases and the J gene end by 7 bases; junction bases not matched to a gene: 7. The germline gives CDR1 SGHRS, CDR2 YFSETQ. The CDR3 has 14 amino acids. CDR3: CASSFAGGNVEQYF. Written as DNA, the CDR3 is TGCGCCAGCAGCTTTGCGGGGGGGAACGTGGAGCAGTACTTC.

This sequence joins TRBV4-1 and TRBJ2-7; no firm D call. The CDR3 runs 13 residues. CDR1 and CDR2 (germline): MGHRA, YSYEKL. V shed 3 bases and J shed 3 bases, with 9 bases lying between them. The CDR3 reads CASSHDLDYEQYF. The CDR3 DNA reads as TGCGCCAGCAGCCACGACCTTGACTACGAGCAGTACTTC.

This clone was picked up many times. The chain combines TRBV6-6 with TRBJ2-7; no definite D call. CDR1 is MNHNY, CDR2 SVGAGI, per germline (reference sequence). With 5 bases removed from V and 4 bases from J, the gap between germline ends came to 24 bases. CDR3 size: 17 residues. Here the CDR3 reads CASSPDSRSPTRYEQYF. The CDR3 DNA follows: TGTGCCAGCAGTCCCGATAGCCGCAGCCCGACCCGTTACGAGCAGTACTTC.

The gene calls are TRBV28 and TRBJ2-5; 8 positions match TRBD1. The length of the CDR3 is 14 residues. With 5 bases clipped from V and 5 bases from J, the junction kept 7 bases outside the gene matches. The germline V gene has CDR1 MDHEN and CDR2 SYDVKM. This CDR3 reads CASSASGTGETQYF. The DNA of the CDR3 is TGTGCCAGCAGTGCTTCCGGGACAGGCGAGACCCAGTACTTC.

This CDR3 reads CASSLVPGQGTPEQYF. For the CDR3, the DNA is TGTGCCAGCAGCCTCGTACCGGGACAGGGCACCCCTGAGCAGTACTTC. The chain couples TRBV7-9 to TRBJ2-7; 9 bases are a match to TRBD1. Per the germline V gene, CDR1 is SEHNR and CDR2 is FQNEAQ (reference sequence). The CDR3 has 16 amino acids. Germline trimming cut 5 bases from V and 7 bases from J; bases unmatched to any gene: 15.

This rearrangement joins TRBV9 to TRBJ1-2; D possibly corresponds to TRBD1 (5 bases). CDR3 size: 14 residues. V lost 4 bases and J lost 4, with 14 bases in between. Germline V gene lookup returns CDR1 SGDLS and CDR2 YYNGEE. This CDR3 is CASSPRWGSYGYTF. The CDR3 DNA is TGTGCCAGCAGCCCGAGATGGGGGAGCTATGGCTACACCTTC.

V gene TRBV3-1 (or the pseudogene TRBV3-2) combines with J gene TRBJ2-1, with 9 bases lining up with TRBD2. Germline trimming cut 4 bases from V and 7 bases from J; bases unmatched to any gene: 14. Germline V gene data show CDR1 as LGHDT and CDR2 as YNNKEL (reference sequence). The CDR3 spans 17 residues. This CDR3 reads CASSPTAGTSLRNEQFF. In DNA form, the CDR3 reads TGTGCCAGCAGCCCGACGGCCGGGACTAGCTTGAGGAATGAGCAGTTCTTC.

J is TRBJ2-5 and V is TRBV5-4; D might be TRBD2 (7 bases). CDR1 and CDR2 (germline): SGHNT, YYREEE (reference sequence). Between the trimmed V and J ends, which lost 1 base and 2 bases, there was a span of 18 bases. There are 17 residues in the CDR3. The CDR3 loop reads CASSLSPPKGGQETQYF. CDR3 DNA: TGTGCCAGCAGCTTGTCCCCCCCTAAGGGGGGGCAAGAGACCCAGTACTTC.

V usage is TRBV13 and J usage is TRBJ2-3; TRBD1 is a possible D gene (6 bases). CDR3 length: 15 amino acids. The V end lost 5 bases, the J end lost 7 bases, and 19 bases lay between the germline ends. The V gene's germline CDR1 is PRHDT and CDR2 FYEKMQ (reference sequence). CDR3 in amino acids: CASSPGMQGSYTQYF. Written as DNA, the CDR3 is TGTGCCAGCAGCCCCGGTATGCAGGGGAGTTATACGCAGTATTTT.

The V gene is TRBV2, the J gene TRBJ2-7, with D unresolved. This CDR3 comprises 11 residues. The germline V gene encodes CDR1 SNHLY and CDR2 FYNNEI. V was trimmed by 3 bases and J by 6 bases, leaving 6 bases between them. This CDR3 reads CASSEYAEQYF. Here the CDR3 DNA reads TGTGCCAGCAGTGAGTACGCCGAGCAGTACTTC.

V gene TRBV18 combines with J gene TRBJ2-3; tentative D call: TRBD1 (6 bases). Trimming stripped 8 bases from V and 3 bases from J, with 15 bases between. The germline CDR1 and CDR2 sequences are KGHSH and LQKENI. This CDR3 is built from 14 residues. The CDR3 region is CASAEQGSTDTQYF. CDR3 coding DNA: TGTGCCAGCGCTGAACAGGGTAGTACAGATACGCAGTATTTT. Full variable domain (outside the CDR3, taken from reference TRBV18 and TRBJ2-3): NAGVMQNPRHLVRRRGQEARLRCSPMKGHSHVYWYRQLPEEGLKFMVYLQKENIIDESGMPKERFSAEFPKEGPSILRIQQVVRGDSAAYFCASAEQGSTDTQYFGPGTRLTVL.

The V and J genes are TRBV6-2 or TRBV6-3 and TRBJ2-1; D perhaps matches TRBD2 (5 bases). Germline V CDR1 and CDR2: MNHEY, SVGEGT. The V end was cut by 5 bases, the J end by 7 bases, with 9 bases between. The CDR3 sequence is 12 residues long. The chain's CDR3 is CASSPDWNEQFF. DNA for the CDR3: TGTGCCAGCAGTCCGGACTGGAATGAGCAGTTCTTC.

This clone was observed a single time. The chain couples TRBV11-2 to TRBJ2-7; perhaps TRBD2 as D (6 bases). Germline loops: CDR1 SGHAT, CDR2 FQNNGV. The length of the CDR3 is 13 residues. The V end was cut by 5 bases, the J end by 7 bases, with 15 bases between. The CDR3, as DNA: TGTGCCAGCAGCCTATGGGAGGAGGGGGAGCAGTACTTC. Translating it yields CASSLWEEGEQYF.

This rearrangement joins TRBV6-5 to TRBJ2-7; 9 bases are a match to TRBD1. CDR1 and CDR2 (germline): MNHEY, SVGAGI. With V trimmed by 6 bases and J by 4 bases, 10 bases remained unmatched. This CDR3 contains 15 residues. The CDR3 DNA reads TGTGCCAGCAGGTTACCGGGACAGGGTTGGTACGAGCAGTACTTC. Translation: CASRLPGQGWYEQYF.